Presented here are 21 T cell receptor beta chains from one specimen sequenced in a study of T cell responses to AZD1222 COVID-19 vaccine (dated by TCRdb to the early 2020s). Library construction relied on the immunoSEQ multiplex PCR assay. TCRdb obtained this table from immuneACCESS and retained in-frame rearrangements with V and J assigned. These tables miss some clones; where compared with another copy, unresolved V genes account for less than half of the shortfall, and the remainder is unexplained. This sample gives roughly 100,000 clones in total; about 92% of them show up just once. The top ten hold under 5.5% of the sample. Taken with the paper, the label for time point translates to: baseline before first vaccination. Sequenced here: peripheral blood, sampled on day 0 of AZD1222 vaccination. The receptors stem from an adult in good health.

The chain joins TRBV5-4 to TRBJ2-1, with TRBD2 identical over 11 bases. Germline values: CDR1 SGHNT, CDR2 YYREEE (reference sequence). J gave up 4 bases and V 4 bases, and 7 bases lay outside the gene matches. CDR3 length: 16 amino acids. Here the CDR3 DNA reads TGTGCCAGCAGCCTACTAGCGGGGGACCTATACAATGAGCAGTTCTTC. It yields the protein CASSLLAGDLYNEQFF.

V and J are TRBV5-1 and TRBJ1-1; perhaps TRBD1 as D (5 bases). The CDR3 spans 15 residues. Trimming left V 4 bases short and J 2 bases short, with 15 bases between. Germline V gene lookup returns CDR1 SGHRS and CDR2 YFSETQ. CDR3 nucleotide sequence: TGCGCCAGCAGCCGTCAAACAGGTGGAAACACTGAAGCTTTCTTT. Amino acid sequence: CASSRQTGGNTEAFF.

V and J are TRBV6-5 and TRBJ2-1; 8 bases map to TRBD1. V shed 5 bases and J 7 bases; nucleotides not matched to a gene: 7. This CDR3 is 14 amino acids long. The germline gives CDR1 MNHEY, CDR2 SVGAGI. CDR3 region: CASSLQGAWNEQFF. CDR3 nucleotides: TGTGCCAGCAGTCTCCAGGGGGCTTGGAATGAGCAGTTCTTC.

The CDR3 here is CASSLLGREQYF. As DNA, the CDR3 is TGTGCCAGCAGTTTATTGGGTCGCGAGCAGTACTTC. The chain has TRBV28 and TRBJ2-7; D is undetermined. The CDR3 consists of 12 residues. CDR1 is MDHEN and CDR2 is SYDVKM in the germline V gene. V was cut by 1 base and J by 6 bases, with 7 bases left in between.

The chain couples TRBV6-2 or TRBV6-3 to TRBJ1-4; D call uncertain. Trimming took off 0 bases at V and 8 bases at J, with 4 bases between the two ends. CDR3 length equals 12 residues. Germline assignment: CDR1 MNHEY and CDR2 SVGEGT. This CDR3 reads CASSYSREKLFF. CDR3 coding DNA: TGTGCCAGCAGTTACTCAAGGGAAAAACTGTTTTTT.

The DNA for the CDR3 is TGTGCCAGCAGCTTTGGACAGGGGAACTATGGCTACACCTTC. Translated: CASSFGQGNYGYTF. V and J are TRBV5-6 and TRBJ1-2, with 9 bases aligning to TRBD1. Trimming took 2 bases from V and 2 from J; bases not matched to a gene: 1. The CDR3 has 14 amino acids. From germline, CDR1 is SGHDT and CDR2 YYEEEE.

V is TRBV4-2 and J is TRBJ1-1; 9 bases fit TRBD1. CDR3 length equals 14 residues. Germline V gene lookup returns CDR1 LGHNA and CDR2 YNFKEQ. V gave up 5 bases and J gave up 5 bases; unmatched junction bases: 6. The CDR3 bases are TGTGCCAGCAGCTGGACAGGGGAGGCAACTGAAGCTTTCTTT. Protein sequence: CASSWTGEATEAFF.

This clone has only one observation. The V and J genes are TRBV29-1 and TRBJ2-1; weak D call: TRBD2 (6 bases). Germline V gene data show CDR1 as SQVTM and CDR2 as ANQGSEA. CDR3 size: 16 residues. Between the trimmed V and J ends, which lost 1 base and 5 bases, there was a span of 18 bases. CDR3 sequence (DNA): TGCAGCGTTGAAGTATTAGCGGCGGTGCAGGACAATGAGCAGTTCTTC. Protein product: CSVEVLAAVQDNEQFF.

The rearrangement joins TRBV7-9 to TRBJ1-1; 7 bases line up with TRBD1. CDR1 is SEHNR and CDR2 is FQNEAQ in the germline V gene (reference sequence). The CDR3 has 14 amino acids. With V trimmed by 2 bases and J by 8 bases, 8 bases remained unmatched. CDR3 in DNA: TGTGCCAGCAGCTTATCCGACAGGGTAAGCGAAGCTTTCTTT. This gives the protein CASSLSDRVSEAFF.

This chain uses TRBV7-3 with TRBJ2-1; no clear D gene. The V gene's germline CDR1 is SGHTA and CDR2 FQGTGA. The germline V and J ends were trimmed by 1 base and 3 bases, with 4 bases remaining between them. This CDR3 has 13 residues. DNA of the CDR3: TGTGCCAGCAGCTTAAATGGCTACAATGAGCAGTTCTTC. Translating gives CASSLNGYNEQFF.

The chain employs TRBV5-6 and TRBJ1-5; D gene uncertain. In germline, CDR1 is SGHDT, CDR2 YYEEEE. This CDR3 has 14 amino acids. The V end lost 4 bases, the J end lost 5 bases, and 13 bases lay between the germline ends. CDR3 protein: CASSHTGHDQPQHF. The CDR3 DNA follows: TGTGCCAGCAGCCACACTGGGCATGATCAGCCCCAGCATTTT.

This chain connects TRBV19 to TRBJ2-7; 11 bases fit TRBD1. There are 15 residues in the CDR3. CDR1 LNHDA and CDR2 SQIVND come from the germline V gene (reference sequence). J lost 4 bases, V lost 3 bases, and 5 bases had no gene match. The CDR3 region has the DNA TGTGCCAGTAGTATCTCCGGGACAGGGGGATACGAGCAGTACTTC. Amino acids: CASSISGTGGYEQYF. The variable domain in full, completed from reference TRBV19 and TRBJ2-7, reads DGGITQSPKYLFRKEGQNVTLSCEQNLNHDAMYWYRQDPGQGLRLIYYSQIVNDFQKGDIAEGYSVSREKKESFPLTVTSAQKNPTAFYLCASSISGTGGYEQYFGPGTRLTVT.

The chain has TRBV18 and TRBJ2-7; D possibly corresponds to TRBD1 (5 bases). Germline V gene lookup returns CDR1 KGHSH and CDR2 LQKENI. V was cut by 1 base and J by 4 bases, with 8 bases left in between. The CDR3 covers 13 residues. CDR3 sequence (DNA): TGTGCCAGCTCACCACAGGGGAAGTACGAGCAGTACTTC. It encodes CASSPQGKYEQYF.

The rearrangement links TRBV19 to TRBJ1-1; D is uncertain. V dropped 1 base and J dropped 5 bases, with 14 bases sitting between them. The CDR3 covers 15 residues. Germline V CDR1 and CDR2: LNHDA, SQIVND (reference sequence). The CDR3 protein is CASSIGPPSRTEAFF. CDR3 sequence (DNA): TGTGCCAGTAGTATAGGGCCCCCCTCGAGGACTGAAGCTTTCTTT.

The chain is built from TRBV4-1 and TRBJ1-1, with 8 bases identical to TRBD1. The germline gives CDR1 MGHRA, CDR2 YSYEKL. The CDR3 runs to 18 residues. Losses at the gene ends were 4 bases for V and 5 bases for J; bases not matched to a gene: 18. The CDR3 spells CASSLRKFQGARSTEAFF. CDR3 nucleotide sequence: TGCGCCAGCAGCCTGCGCAAATTCCAGGGGGCACGCTCGACTGAAGCTTTCTTT.

This clone has only a few counts. The genes are TRBV2 and TRBJ1-5; D is uncertain. This CDR3 is built from 13 residues. Trimming shortened V by 7 bases and J by 5 bases, and 12 bases separated the two germline ends. CDR1 is SNHLY and CDR2 is FYNNEI in the germline V gene. The CDR3 DNA reads as TGTGCCAGCATCGAACAGCCCCATCAGCCCCAGCATTTT. Encoded protein: CASIEQPHQPQHF. The entire variable domain, with the rest obtained from reference TRBV2 and TRBJ1-5, is as follows: EPEVTQTPSHQVTQMGQEVILRCVPISNHLYFYWYRQILGQKVEFLVSFYNNEISEKSEIFDDQFSVERPDGSNFTLKIRSTKLEDSAMYFCASIEQPHQPQHFGDGTRLSIL.

This clone was observed a handful of times. This chain joins TRBV6-1 and TRBJ2-7; unclear D gene. Germline V lookup: CDR1 MNHNS, CDR2 SASEGT. The CDR3 is 15 amino acids. The V end lost 3 bases, the J end lost 2 bases, and 14 bases lay between the germline ends. CDR3 sequence (DNA): TGTGCCAGCAGTGATGGGTTGGGTGGGCCCTACGAGCAGTACTTC. This gives the protein CASSDGLGGPYEQYF.

The rearrangement joins TRBV2 to TRBJ1-2; D perhaps matches TRBD1 (6 bases). There are 14 residues in the CDR3. Germline V gives CDR1 SNHLY, CDR2 FYNNEI. V dropped 6 bases and J dropped 3 bases, with 14 bases sitting between them. This CDR3 is CASRETGNHYGYTF. The CDR3 bases are TGTGCCAGCAGGGAAACAGGGAACCACTATGGCTACACCTTC.

The rearrangement uses TRBV6-1 and TRBJ2-3; D remains unclear. Per the germline V gene, CDR1 is MNHNS and CDR2 is SASEGT. Trimming took off 1 base at V and 6 bases at J, with 8 bases between the two ends. This CDR3 contains 13 residues. CDR3 nucleotides: TGTGCCAGCAGTGAAGTCTCCGGCGATACGCAGTATTTT. Translation gives CASSEVSGDTQYF.

The rearrangement joins TRBV27 to TRBJ2-7; D perhaps matches TRBD2 (7 bases). This CDR3 has 15 amino acids. Germline V gene data show CDR1 as MNHEY and CDR2 as SMNVEV (reference sequence). V lost 5 bases and J lost 1, with 15 bases in between. The CDR3 loop is CASSPQGRGSYEQYF. The CDR3 DNA is TGTGCCAGCAGTCCCCAGGGGCGGGGGTCCTACGAGCAGTACTTC.

This chain connects TRBV4-2 to TRBJ2-3; D is unclear. CDR1 is LGHNA and CDR2 is YNFKEQ in the germline V gene. The CDR3 is 15 amino acids. Trimming pared 1 base from V and 4 bases from J, leaving 12 bases between. The CDR3, as DNA: TGTGCCAGCAGCCAAGGACTGAGTTTAGCAGATACGCAGTATTTT. Translating gives CASSQGLSLADTQYF.